These 20 T cell receptor beta chains were all obtained from the same sample, sequenced in a study of T cell responses to AZD1222 COVID-19 vaccine. Using immunoSEQ multiplex PCR, the repertoire was profiled, and TCRdb retains in-frame clones only, with some absent. The table shows roughly 120,000 clones, with around 86% occurring only once. Sequencing used peripheral blood, obtained on day 0 of AZD1222 vaccination. These receptors came from an adult in good health.

This chain links TRBV6-4 with TRBJ2-5; 15 bases line up with TRBD2. Germline CDR1 MRHNA, CDR2 SNTAGT. V shed 0 bases and J 0 bases; nucleotides not matched to a gene: 5. The CDR3 extends over 19 amino acids. CDR3 protein: CASSDSKGTSGGHQETQYF. CDR3 DNA sequence: TGTGCCAGCAGTGACTCGAAAGGGACTAGCGGGGGGCACCAAGAGACCCAGTACTTC.

The chain couples TRBV19 to TRBJ1-2; D gene unclear. V was pared by 4 bases and J by 4 bases, with 7 bases between. CDR1 is LNHDA and CDR2 is SQIVND in the germline V gene (reference sequence). The CDR3 has 12 amino acids. CDR3: CASSSSRYGYTF. The CDR3 DNA sequence: TGTGCCAGTAGTAGTAGTCGCTATGGCTACACCTTC.

The table lists this clone with a count of one. V usage is TRBV4-2 and J usage is TRBJ1-2; D gene ambiguous. Germline CDR1 and CDR2: LGHNA and YNFKEQ. Trimming took 1 base from V and 1 from J, leaving 13 bases between them. There are 16 residues in the CDR3. CDR3 residues: CASSQVESLGNYGYTF. CDR3 DNA: TGTGCCAGCAGCCAAGTGGAGAGTCTTGGTAACTATGGCTACACCTTC.

This clone was picked up one time. The V call is TRBV5-1, the J call TRBJ2-7; D is tentatively TRBD1 or TRBD2 (6 bases each). This CDR3 is built from 15 residues. Per the germline V gene, CDR1 is SGHRS and CDR2 is YFSETQ. V was clipped by 2 bases and J by 3 bases, with 15 bases between them. CDR3 protein: CASSLSGAGGYEQYF. CDR3 coding DNA: TGCGCCAGCAGCTTATCGGGGGCCGGGGGCTACGAGCAGTACTTC.

J is TRBJ1-1 and V is TRBV5-1; no definite D call. The CDR3 has 16 residues. CDR1 is SGHRS, CDR2 YFSETQ, per germline. V lost 0 bases, J lost 1 base, and 13 bases lay in between. The CDR3 here is CASSLGASVANTEAFF. The DNA of the CDR3 is TGCGCCAGCAGCTTGGGGGCCTCAGTTGCGAACACTGAAGCTTTCTTT.

The chain couples TRBV23-1 to TRBJ2-7; D not certain. TRBV23-1 is identified as an open reading frame with a role that is uncertain. Trimming cost V 7 bases and J 3 bases, with 13 bases left between them. This CDR3 has 13 residues. CDR3 in DNA: TGCGCCAGCACCCCGGACCCGGGCTACGAGCAGTACTTC. It codes for CASTPDPGYEQYF.

The gene calls are TRBV6-5 and TRBJ2-7; D tentatively fits TRBD1 or TRBD2 (5 bases each). Trimming took 0 bases from V and 2 from J, leaving 11 bases between them. Looked up from germline, CDR1 is MNHEY and CDR2 is SVGAGI. This CDR3 spans 15 amino acids. The chain's CDR3 is CASSYSEGSAYEQYF. The CDR3 DNA reads TGTGCCAGCAGTTACTCCGAGGGGTCCGCCTACGAGCAGTACTTC.

This clone was counted a single time. The chain links TRBV13 to TRBJ1-5, with D hard to call. V was cut by 0 bases and J by 2 bases, with 5 bases left in between. This CDR3 region has 14 residues. The germline V gene encodes CDR1 PRHDT and CDR2 FYEKMQ (reference sequence). The CDR3 region is CASSLGARNQPQHF. Written as DNA, the CDR3 is TGTGCCAGCAGCTTAGGAGCCCGCAATCAGCCCCAGCATTTT.

For the CDR3, the DNA is TGTGCCAGCAGTGCACAGGGGGATACTGAAGCTTTCTTT. Residues: CASSAQGDTEAFF. This chain joins TRBV6-4 and TRBJ1-1; TRBD1 agrees at 8 bases. J was trimmed by 5 bases and V by 4 bases; bases with no gene match: 3. The CDR3 length is 13 residues. CDR1 and CDR2 from the germline V gene are MRHNA and SNTAGT.

The CDR3 nucleotides are TGTGCCAGCAGTTTTGCCCGTGGAAACACCATATATTTT. Protein: CASSFARGNTIYF. The chain uses TRBV12-3 or TRBV12-4 and TRBJ1-3; D not certain. Trimming stripped 3 bases from V and 3 bases from J, with 6 bases between. The CDR3 runs 13 residues.

This clone is a singleton in its sample. V gene TRBV6-5 combines with J gene TRBJ1-4; TRBD1 might be the D (6 bases). Trimming stripped 6 bases from V and 1 base from J, with 12 bases between. CDR1 is MNHEY and CDR2 is SVGAGI in the germline V gene. CDR3 length: 15 residues. The CDR3 reads CASSSGEETNEKLFF. The DNA for the CDR3 is TGTGCCAGCAGCTCAGGGGAGGAAACTAATGAAAAACTGTTTTTT.

This clone is a singleton in its sample. This chain joins TRBV10-3 and TRBJ1-2, with D possibly matching TRBD1 (6 bases). CDR3 length equals 11 residues. Trimming cost V 8 bases and J 8 bases, with 12 bases left between them. CDR1 is ENHRY, CDR2 SYGVKD, per germline. The CDR3 sequence: CAIHRVGGYTF. The CDR3 DNA is TGTGCCATCCACAGGGTAGGGGGCTACACCTTC.

The CDR3 region has the DNA TGTGCCAGCAGCTTGGACAGCAATCAGCCCCAGCATTTT. Amino acid sequence: CASSLDSNQPQHF. The rearrangement joins TRBV5-4 to TRBJ1-5, with D uncertain. V lost 0 bases, J lost 1 base, and 2 bases lay in between. The CDR3 loop spans 13 amino acids. In germline, CDR1 is SGHNT, CDR2 YYREEE (reference sequence).

This rearrangement joins TRBV5-4 to TRBJ1-2; maybe TRBD1 (5 bases). This CDR3 comprises 13 residues. Germline assignment: CDR1 SGHNT and CDR2 YYREEE (reference sequence). V was trimmed by 10 bases and J by 1 base, leaving 14 bases between them. CDR3 nucleotides: TGTGCCTACGTCGGTCAGGGTAACTATGGCTACACCTTC. It is translated as CAYVGQGNYGYTF.

This clone was recorded a few times. This sequence joins TRBV16 and TRBJ2-7; the match to TRBD1 covers 9 bases. CDR1 KGHSY and CDR2 FQNENV come from the germline V gene. This CDR3 region has 17 residues. Unmatched junction bases numbered 14, after V lost 4 bases and J lost 4 bases. The CDR3 DNA sequence: TGTGCCAGCAGCCCCATTCTTACCGGGACAGGGTCATACGAGCAGTACTTC. Protein product: CASSPILTGTGSYEQYF.

As for this clone: This may come from a read error, since a much larger clone is one base off. Other DNA sequences of this sample code for an identical CDR3. The chain links TRBV6-2 or TRBV6-3 to TRBJ1-5; D uncertain. The germline V gene encodes CDR1 MNHEY and CDR2 SVGEGT. With 2 bases removed from V and 2 bases from J, the gap between germline ends came to 13 bases. The CDR3 totals 16 residues. The CDR3 sequence: CASSYPRPGGNQPQHF. The CDR3 DNA is TGTGCCAGCAGTTACCCCCGACCAGGAGGCAATCAGCCCCAGCATTTT.

The rearrangement joins TRBV19 to TRBJ2-3; TRBD2 might be the D (6 bases). The V gene's germline CDR1 is LNHDA and CDR2 SQIVND (reference sequence). V lost 5 bases and J 1 base, leaving 10 bases between the germline ends. This CDR3 has 14 residues. The CDR3 DNA is TGTGCCAGTAGTTGGGACTCCCGCACAGATACGCAGTATTTT. Protein sequence: CASSWDSRTDTQYF. Filled out from reference TRBV19 and TRBJ2-3, the complete variable domain reads DGGITQSPKYLFRKEGQNVTLSCEQNLNHDAMYWYRQDPGQGLRLIYYSQIVNDFQKGDIAEGYSVSREKKESFPLTVTSAQKNPTAFYLCASSWDSRTDTQYFGPGTRLTVL.

V is TRBV7-9 and J is TRBJ1-2; D ambiguous. CDR1 and CDR2 from the germline V gene are SEHNR and FQNEAQ (reference sequence). The CDR3 loop spans 15 amino acids. The ends were cut back, 2 bases at V and 4 bases at J, with 14 bases in the middle. CDR3 sequence reads: CASSLLIAGSYGYTF. CDR3 sequence (DNA): TGTGCCAGCAGCTTATTAATCGCGGGATCCTATGGCTACACCTTC.

Only one count was recorded for this clone. The chain combines TRBV10-3 with TRBJ2-7; no reliable D call. Germline lookup yields CDR1 ENHRY and CDR2 SYGVKD. The V end was cut by 10 bases, the J end by 2 bases, with 15 bases between. The CDR3 runs to 13 residues. The CDR3 sequence: CATQQEAPYEQYF. The CDR3 DNA reads TGTGCCACCCAACAAGAAGCGCCCTACGAGCAGTACTTC.

V gene TRBV6-2 or TRBV6-3 combines with J gene TRBJ1-5, with D possibly matching TRBD1 (5 bases). Germline V gene lookup returns CDR1 MNHEY and CDR2 SVGEGT. V was pared by 2 bases and J by 1 base, with 12 bases between. CDR3 length equals 16 residues. CDR3 residues: CASSYQWGVSNQPQHF. The CDR3 nucleotides are TGTGCCAGCAGTTACCAGTGGGGGGTAAGCAATCAGCCCCAGCATTTT.